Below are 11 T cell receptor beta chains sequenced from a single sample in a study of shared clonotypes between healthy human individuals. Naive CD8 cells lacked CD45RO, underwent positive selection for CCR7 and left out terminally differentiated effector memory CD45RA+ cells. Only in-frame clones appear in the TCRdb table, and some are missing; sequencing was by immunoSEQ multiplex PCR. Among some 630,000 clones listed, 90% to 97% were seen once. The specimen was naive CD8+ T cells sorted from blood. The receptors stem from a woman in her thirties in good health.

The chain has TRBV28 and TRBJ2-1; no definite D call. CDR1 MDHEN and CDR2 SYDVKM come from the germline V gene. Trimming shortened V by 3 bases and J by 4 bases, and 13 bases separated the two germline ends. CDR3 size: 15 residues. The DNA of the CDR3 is TGTGCCAGCAGTTTGTCGCGAAACCTTTACAATGAGCAGTTCTTC. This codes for CASSLSRNLYNEQFF.

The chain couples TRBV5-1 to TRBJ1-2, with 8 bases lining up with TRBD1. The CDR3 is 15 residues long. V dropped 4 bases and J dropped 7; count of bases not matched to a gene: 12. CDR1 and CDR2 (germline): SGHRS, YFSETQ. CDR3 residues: CASSPGQGRLFGYTF. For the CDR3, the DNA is TGCGCCAGCAGCCCAGGACAGGGTCGCCTTTTTGGCTACACCTTC.

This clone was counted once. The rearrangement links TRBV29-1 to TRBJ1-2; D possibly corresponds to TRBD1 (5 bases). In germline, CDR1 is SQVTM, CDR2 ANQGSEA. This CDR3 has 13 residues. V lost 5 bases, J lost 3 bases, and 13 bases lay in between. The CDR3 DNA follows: TGCAGCGTTATCGCAGGGTTAGACTATGGCTACACCTTC. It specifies CSVIAGLDYGYTF.

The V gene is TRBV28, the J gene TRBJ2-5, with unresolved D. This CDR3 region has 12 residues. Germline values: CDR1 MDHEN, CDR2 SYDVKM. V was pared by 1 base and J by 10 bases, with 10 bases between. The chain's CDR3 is CASSLYTWDQYF. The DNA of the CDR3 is TGTGCCAGCAGTTTATATACCTGGGACCAGTACTTC. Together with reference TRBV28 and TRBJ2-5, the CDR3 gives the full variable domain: DVKVTQSSRYLVKRTGEKVFLECVQDMDHENMFWYRQDPGLGLRLIYFSYDVKMKEKGDIPEGYSVSREKKERFSLILESASTNQTSMYLCASSLYTWDQYFGPGTRLLVL.

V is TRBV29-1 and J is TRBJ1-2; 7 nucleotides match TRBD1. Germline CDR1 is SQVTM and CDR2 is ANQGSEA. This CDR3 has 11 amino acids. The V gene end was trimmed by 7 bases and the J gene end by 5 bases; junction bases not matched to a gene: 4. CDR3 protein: CSGGTAYGYTF. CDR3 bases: TGCAGCGGAGGGACAGCATATGGCTACACCTTC. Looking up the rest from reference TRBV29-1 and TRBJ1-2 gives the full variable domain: SAVISQKPSRDICQRGTSLTIQCQVDSQVTMMFWYRQQPGQSLTLIATANQGSEATYESGFVIDKFPISRPNLTFSTLTVSNMSPEDSSIYLCSGGTAYGYTFGSGTRLTVV.

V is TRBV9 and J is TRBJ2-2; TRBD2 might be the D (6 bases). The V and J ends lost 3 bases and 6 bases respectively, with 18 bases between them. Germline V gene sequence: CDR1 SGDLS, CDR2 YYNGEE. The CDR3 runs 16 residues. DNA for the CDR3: TGTGCCAGCAGCGGAACCCGGGACTCTACGGCCGGGGAGCTGTTTTTT. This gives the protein CASSGTRDSTAGELFF.

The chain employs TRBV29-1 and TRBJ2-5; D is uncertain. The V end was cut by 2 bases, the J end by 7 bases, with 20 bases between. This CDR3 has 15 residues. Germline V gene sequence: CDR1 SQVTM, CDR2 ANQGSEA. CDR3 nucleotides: TGCAGCGTTGAACCCACCCTCTCTGTCCCTGGGACCCAGTACTTC. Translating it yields CSVEPTLSVPGTQYF.

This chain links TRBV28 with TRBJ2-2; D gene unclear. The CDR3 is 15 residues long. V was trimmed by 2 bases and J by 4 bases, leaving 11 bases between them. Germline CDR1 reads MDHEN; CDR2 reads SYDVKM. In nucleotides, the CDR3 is TGTGCCAGCAGTTTAACTGCGACGGTCACCGGGGAGCTGTTTTTT. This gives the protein CASSLTATVTGELFF.

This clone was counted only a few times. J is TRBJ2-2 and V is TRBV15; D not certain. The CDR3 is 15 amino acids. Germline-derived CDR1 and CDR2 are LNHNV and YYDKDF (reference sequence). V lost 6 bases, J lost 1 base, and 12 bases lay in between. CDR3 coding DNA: TGTGCCACCAGTCCGGACGGATTGAACACCGGGGAGCTGTTTTTT. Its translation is CATSPDGLNTGELFF. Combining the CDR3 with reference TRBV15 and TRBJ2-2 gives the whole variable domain DAMVIQNPRYQVTQFGKPVTLSCSQTLNHNVMYWYQQKSSQAPKLLFHYYDKDFNNEADTPDNFQSRRPNTSFCFLDIRSPGLGDTAMYLCATSPDGLNTGELFFGEGSRLTVL.

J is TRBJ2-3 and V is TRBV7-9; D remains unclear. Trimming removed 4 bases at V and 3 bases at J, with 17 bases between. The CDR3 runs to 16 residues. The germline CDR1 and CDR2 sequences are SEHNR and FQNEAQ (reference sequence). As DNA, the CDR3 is TGTGCCAGCAGCTCCGAGCTGGGCGGAGAAACAGATACGCAGTATTTT. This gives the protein CASSSELGGETDTQYF.

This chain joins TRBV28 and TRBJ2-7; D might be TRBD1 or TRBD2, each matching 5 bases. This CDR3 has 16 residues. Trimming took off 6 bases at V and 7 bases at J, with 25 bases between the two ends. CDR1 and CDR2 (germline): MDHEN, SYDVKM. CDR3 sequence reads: CASSQIATAWGGEQYF. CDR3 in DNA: TGTGCCAGCAGCCAAATCGCGACGGCCTGGGGCGGGGAGCAGTACTTC. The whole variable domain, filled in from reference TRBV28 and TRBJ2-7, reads DVKVTQSSRYLVKRTGEKVFLECVQDMDHENMFWYRQDPGLGLRLIYFSYDVKMKEKGDIPEGYSVSREKKERFSLILESASTNQTSMYLCASSQIATAWGGEQYFGPGTRLTVT.